These T cell receptor beta chains were read from a single sample in a study of blood T cells in healthy people across ages. TCRdb re-called the 5' RACE reads with MiXCR, one entry per CDR3 protein. The table records about 1,800,000 distinct CDR3 sequences, roughly 27% of them present only once. The specimen sequenced was blood. These receptors were obtained from a young woman in good health. Both conserved end residues are part of each CDR3. D genes are given only for firm matches. The size entry is marked missing in some rows and otherwise reads once, few, many or a size class.

>TRBJ1-5|NA|NA|TRBV12-3/TRBV12-4
CASSFAGSNQPQHF
TGTGCCAGCAGTTTTGCGGGGAGCAATCAGCCCCAGCATTTT
>TRBJ2-7|NA|NA|TRBV14
CASSIRGGQYPEQYF
TGTGCCAGCAGTATACGTGGCGGACAGTACCCCGAGCAGTACTTC
>TRBJ2-5|TRBD2|many|TRBV7-9
CASRPSSGGAIQETQYF
TGTGCCAGCAGACCGTCCAGCGGGGGGGCGATCCAAGAGACCCAGTACTTC
>TRBJ1-5|TRBD1|few|TRBV6-2/TRBV6-3
CASSYSAQGDQPQHF
TGTGCCAGCAGTTACTCGGCACAGGGGGACCAGCCCCAGCATTTT
>TRBJ2-1|TRBD2|many|TRBV10-2
CASSENHLAGVRNEQFF
TGCGCCAGCAGTGAGAACCATTTAGCGGGAGTGCGAAATGAGCAGTTCTTC
>TRBJ2-3|TRBD2|NA|TRBV7-9
CASSERLAGGADTQYF
TGTGCCAGCAGCGAACGACTAGCGGGAGGGGCAGATACGCAGTATTTT
>TRBJ2-2|NA|NA|TRBV7-8
CASSLVAHTGELFF
TGTGCCAGCAGCTTAGTGGCCCACACCGGGGAGCTGTTTTTT
>TRBJ2-7|NA|NA|TRBV12-3/TRBV12-4
CASSSTSSSCEQYF
TGTGCCAGCAGCTCTACTAGCAGCTCCTGCGAGCAGTACTTC
>TRBJ2-1|TRBD2|NA|TRBV5-1
CASWSGGSLWNNEQFF
TGCGCCAGCTGGAGCGGGGGCAGCCTCTGGAACAATGAGCAGTTCTTC
>TRBJ2-3|NA|NA|TRBV5-6
CASSLLTGIITDTQYF
TGTGCCAGCAGCCTCTTAACCGGGATAATTACAGATACGCAGTATTTT
>TRBJ2-7|TRBD2|NA|TRBV10-2
CTSSEGGGYSYEQYF
TGCACCAGCAGTGAGGGCGGGGGGTATTCCTACGAGCAGTACTTC
>TRBJ2-4|TRBD2|NA|TRBV2
CASIYGGAFGNIQYF
TGTGCCAGCATTTACGGGGGGGCCTTTGGAAACATTCAGTACTTC
>TRBJ2-2|TRBD2|NA|TRBV10-3
CAISGAGTSRGELFF
TGTGCCATCAGTGGGGCCGGGACTAGCCGCGGGGAGCTGTTTTTT
>TRBJ2-1|NA|NA|TRBV4-1
CASNQAQVNEQFF
TGCGCCAGCAACCAAGCTCAGGTTAATGAGCAGTTCTTC
>TRBJ2-3|TRBD1|NA|TRBV12-3/TRBV12-4
CAGSAPGQGADTQYF
TGTGCCGGCAGCGCACCGGGACAGGGCGCAGATACGCAGTATTTT
>TRBJ2-3|NA|few|TRBV3-1
CASSQGQEGADTQYF
TGTGCCAGCAGCCAGGGACAAGAGGGCGCAGATACGCAGTATTTT
>TRBJ2-5|TRBD2|NA|TRBV12-3/TRBV12-4
CASSPTGTSGRNGEQYF
TGTGCCAGCAGCCCGACCGGGACTAGCGGACGGAATGGGGAGCAGTACTTC
>TRBJ2-7|TRBD1|few|TRBV5-1
CASSFGQGPPYEQYF
TGCGCCAGCAGCTTTGGACAGGGGCCCCCCTACGAGCAGTACTTC
>TRBJ2-1|NA|many|TRBV4-1
CASSQDARGVYNEQFF
TGCGCCAGCAGCCAAGATGCGAGGGGGGTCTACAATGAGCAGTTCTTC
>TRBJ2-1|NA|NA|TRBV29-1
CSVEGWAGGSEQFF
TGCAGCGTTGAAGGCTGGGCAGGGGGGTCTGAGCAGTTCTTC
>TRBJ2-7|TRBD2|NA|TRBV5-1
CASSSTSGNVYEQYF
TGCGCCAGCAGCTCAACTAGCGGGAATGTCTACGAGCAGTACTTC
>TRBJ2-1|NA|NA|TRBV5-1
CASNVGYEQFF
TGCGCCAGCAACGTAGGCTATGAGCAGTTCTTC
>TRBJ2-1|NA|NA|TRBV30
CAWSPSNEQFF
TGTGCCTGGTCCCCATCCAATGAGCAGTTCTTC
>TRBJ2-1|TRBD1|NA|TRBV7-2
CASRPDRGTYNEQFF
TGTGCCAGCAGACCAGACAGGGGCACTTACAATGAGCAGTTCTTC
>TRBJ2-3|TRBD1|NA|TRBV28
CASRGQGPPDTQYF
TGTGCCAGCAGGGGACAGGGGCCCCCAGATACGCAGTATTTT
>TRBJ1-2|NA|many|TRBV7-9
CASSPESQAGGGYTF
TGTGCCAGCAGCCCCGAATCCCAGGCTGGTGGAGGCTACACCTTC
>TRBJ2-7|TRBD1|NA|TRBV27
CASSLGRGFSYEQYF
TGTGCCAGCAGTTTAGGCAGGGGGTTCTCCTACGAGCAGTACTTC
>TRBJ2-6|NA|NA|TRBV6-6
CATFSGANVLTF
TGTGCCACCTTCTCTGGGGCCAACGTCCTGACTTTC
>TRBJ1-4|NA|NA|TRBV7-9
CASVYGQTISEKLFF
TGTGCCAGCGTATATGGACAGACGATTTCTGAAAAACTGTTTTTT
>TRBJ2-7|TRBD1|few|TRBV10-3
CAIDNGQGEYEQYF
TGTGCCATCGACAACGGACAGGGGGAGTACGAGCAGTACTTC
>TRBJ1-2|TRBD1|NA|TRBV5-1
CASSEGQGSCGYTF
TGCGCCAGCAGCGAAGGACAGGGGAGCTGTGGCTACACCTTC
>TRBJ2-5|TRBD2|NA|TRBV30
CAWSPTSTRETQYF
TGTGCCTGGAGTCCGACTAGCACGAGGGAGACCCAGTACTTC
>TRBJ1-1|TRBD1|few|TRBV7-9
CASSTGQGTNTEAFF
TGTGCCAGCAGCACAGGACAGGGGACGAACACTGAAGCTTTCTTT
>TRBJ2-3|NA|NA|TRBV20-1
CSALPRVETTDTQYF
TGCAGTGCCCTCCCCCGGGTGGAGACCACAGATACGCAGTATTTT
>TRBJ2-1|TRBD2|NA|TRBV7-2
CASSLGRLAGGSNEQFF
TGTGCCAGCAGCTTAGGACGACTAGCGGGAGGCTCCAATGAGCAGTTCTTC
>TRBJ2-1|TRBD2|few|TRBV29-1
CSASGGVSSYNEQFF
TGCAGCGCTTCGGGGGGTGTCAGCTCCTACAATGAGCAGTTCTTC
>TRBJ2-1|NA|NA|TRBV11-2
CASSGAGWSPAFEQFF
TGTGCCAGCAGCGGCGCCGGGTGGTCCCCGGCCTTTGAGCAGTTCTTC